This TCR beta chain was sequenced in a study of T-cell memory formation after mild COVID-19. Study as a whole: Among the donors, TCR clusters were largely specific to each donor.

This clonotype was counted a few times. Its target is not known. 5'RACE, which relied on constant-segment primers, yielded TCR alpha and TCR beta cDNA libraries carrying sample barcodes and UMIs. TCRdb re-analysed the 5' RACE reads in MiXCR, keeping a single row per CDR3 protein. The table includes more than 350,000 distinct CDR3 sequences, roughly 15% detected once. Regarding the study as a whole: CD4+ clones that contracted lay mainly in CM and EM; CD8+ ones lay in EMRA. Day 15 to 85 contractors were CD4/CD8 balanced; later expanders leaned CD4+.

V shed 2 bases and J 7 bases; nucleotides not matched to a gene: 5. The CDR3 length is 15 residues. The germline gives CDR1 MNHEY, CDR2 SVGAGI. This chain joins TRBV6-5 and TRBJ1-6; 7 nucleotides agree with TRBD1. What was sequenced was PBMCs or a T cell subset sorted from them (not recorded which). The source of this sequence is a man in his late teens or twenties who had mild COVID-19 (a few samples of this study predate the infection). Cell type and time point are not known. This CDR3 is CASSYRTGDNSPLHF. The CDR3, as DNA: TGTGCCAGCAGTTACCGCACAGGGGACAATTCACCCCTCCACTTT.